Shown below are 20 T cell receptor beta chains from a single sample sequenced in a study of T cells in Graves' hyperthyroidism and ophthalmopathy. Researchers took RNA transcripts and amplified the TCR beta CDR3 regions from them. The HTBI primer set served for first-round RT-PCR of the TCR CDR3. MiXCR, applied by TCRdb to the multiplex PCR reads, yields one record per CDR3 protein. The sample has 370,000 or so distinct CDR3 sequences; 25% are singletons. The sample taken for sequencing was blood. These receptor sequences come from a man between 50 and 59 years old with Graves' hyperthyroidism.

This clonotype came up a few times. The rearrangement links TRBV5-1 to TRBJ1-1, with 9 bases lining up with TRBD1. CDR1 is SGHRS, CDR2 YFSETQ, per germline. J was trimmed by 10 bases and V by 0 bases; bases with no gene match: 1. This CDR3 is 12 amino acids long. The CDR3 is CASSLGQGGAFF. CDR3 nucleotide sequence: TGCGCCAGCAGCTTGGGACAGGGGGGAGCTTTCTTT.

This clonotype has more than one count but fewer than ten. The chain joins TRBV30 to TRBJ2-1, with 11 nucleotides matching TRBD2. The J segment lost 9 bases and the V segment lost 5 bases, leaving 6 bases of the junction unmatched. The germline V gene encodes CDR1 GTSNPN and CDR2 SVGIG (reference sequence). This CDR3 comprises 13 residues. CDR3 residues: CAWSTSGSGEQFF. Written as DNA, the CDR3 is TGTGCCTGGTCCACTAGCGGGAGCGGTGAGCAGTTCTTC.

CDR3: CASSPAGEKLFF. The CDR3 DNA sequence: TGTGCCAGCAGTCCGGCAGGGGAAAAACTGTTTTTT. The rearrangement uses TRBV27 and TRBJ1-4; D possibly corresponds to TRBD1 (5 bases). The CDR3 sequence is 12 residues long. V was clipped by 5 bases and J by 8 bases, with 9 bases between them. Germline values: CDR1 MNHEY, CDR2 SMNVEV (reference sequence). The full variable domain, with the rest looked up from reference TRBV27 and TRBJ1-4, is EAQVTQNPRYLITVTGKKLTVTCSQNMNHEYMSWYRQDPGLGLRQIYYSMNVEVTDKGDVPEGYKVSRKEKRNFPLILESPSPNQTSLYFCASSPAGEKLFFGSGTQLSVL.

CDR3 coding DNA: TGTGCCAGCTCAGGACAGGAGGCCTATGGCTACACCTTC. Its protein is CASSGQEAYGYTF. The rearrangement links TRBV18 to TRBJ1-2; 7 bases agree with TRBD1. Unmatched junction bases numbered 4, after V lost 5 bases and J lost 4 bases. CDR1 is KGHSH, CDR2 LQKENI, per germline. The CDR3 consists of 13 residues.

Worth noting for this clonotype: A read error may explain this, as a much larger clone is one base away. DNA for the CDR3: TGCGCCAGCAGCTTGGCCGGGACAGGGGGCAATGAGCAGTTCTTC. Its translation is CASSLAGTGGNEQFF. The chain carries TRBV5-1 and TRBJ2-1, with 11 bases identical to TRBD1. CDR3 length: 15 residues. CDR1 and CDR2 from the germline V gene are SGHRS and YFSETQ. The V gene end was trimmed by 0 bases and the J gene end by 6 bases; junction bases not matched to a gene: 2.

This clonotype was detected many times. The chain is built from TRBV7-9 and TRBJ2-7, with D maybe TRBD2 (6 bases). Germline V gene sequence: CDR1 SEHNR, CDR2 FQNEAQ (reference sequence). CDR3 size: 14 residues. The V end was cut by 5 bases, the J end by 2 bases, with 13 bases between. The CDR3: CASSRTRETYEQYF. CDR3 nucleotides: TGTGCCAGCAGCCGTACCCGGGAGACCTACGAGCAGTACTTC.

Note on this clonotype: Since a much larger clone is just one base distant, this may be a read error. The chain couples TRBV6-5 to TRBJ2-5; D may be TRBD1 or TRBD2 (5 bases each). The V end was cut by 2 bases, the J end by 7 bases, with 11 bases between. CDR1 is MNHEY and CDR2 is SVGAGI in the germline V gene. This CDR3 contains 13 residues. CDR3 region: CASSYRDQGTQYF. The CDR3 region has the DNA TGTGCCAGCAGTTACCGGGACCAGGGGACCCAGTACTTC.

The rearrangement uses TRBV5-6 and TRBJ2-1; D unresolved. V was pared by 6 bases and J by 12 bases, with 22 bases between. Per germline, CDR1 SGHDT and CDR2 YYEEEE. The CDR3 totals 14 residues. Written as DNA, the CDR3 is TGTGCCAGCACCCGGCAGGCAGTCCGTAGTGGGCAGTTCTTC. It encodes CASTRQAVRSGQFF.

The chain couples TRBV7-2 to TRBJ1-6, with 8 bases lining up with TRBD1. With V trimmed by 1 base and J by 13 bases, 3 bases remained unmatched. The CDR3 consists of 13 residues. CDR1 is SGHTA and CDR2 is FQGNSA in the germline V gene. CDR3 sequence: CASSLVDRGPLHF. The DNA of the CDR3 is TGTGCCAGCAGCTTAGTCGACAGGGGCCCCCTCCACTTT.

This clonotype was observed a handful of times. A much larger clone sits a single nucleotide away, making a read error possible. The chain joins TRBV11-2 to TRBJ2-1, with TRBD2 matching over 9 bases. Germline CDR1 and CDR2: SGHAT and FQNNGV. The CDR3 covers 14 residues. CDR3 amino acids: CAGSLAGADNEQFF. CDR3 nucleotides: TGTGCCGGCAGCTTAGCGGGAGCCGACAATGAGCAGTTCTTC.

The chain has TRBV28 and TRBJ2-2, with 9 bases aligning to TRBD1. Germline trimming cut 6 bases from V and 3 bases from J; bases unmatched to any gene: 8. CDR3 length: 16 amino acids. Looked up from germline, CDR1 is MDHEN and CDR2 is SYDVKM. The CDR3 nucleotides read TGTGCCAGCAGGCCTGGGACAGGGATCGACACCGGGGAGCTGTTTTTT. Amino acids: CASRPGTGIDTGELFF.

This clonotype was observed a handful of times. This chain uses TRBV19 with TRBJ2-7, with 14 nucleotides matching TRBD2. V lost 3 bases, J lost 1 base, and 5 bases stayed unmatched. The CDR3 is made up of 17 amino acids. CDR1 is LNHDA, CDR2 SQIVND, per germline (reference sequence). As DNA, the CDR3 is TGTGCCAGTAGTATGGGGACTAGCGGGAGTACATCCTACGAGCAGTACTTC. Amino acids: CASSMGTSGSTSYEQYF.

In its sample, this clonotype was seen many times. The chain employs TRBV27 and TRBJ2-5, with D possibly being TRBD2 (6 bases). Per the germline V gene, CDR1 is MNHEY and CDR2 is SMNVEV (reference sequence). The CDR3 totals 14 residues. V was shortened by 4 bases and J by 5 bases, with 14 bases between the two germline ends. The CDR3 DNA is TGTGCCAGCAGTTCAGGGCGGGGACCTGAGACCCAGTACTTC. The encoded protein is CASSSGRGPETQYF.

The chain is built from TRBV3-1 and TRBJ2-3; TRBD2 might be the D (5 bases). CDR3 size: 17 residues. The ends were cut back, 0 bases at V and 10 bases at J, with 23 bases in the middle. Per the germline V gene, CDR1 is LGHDT and CDR2 is YNNKEL (reference sequence). The DNA of the CDR3 is TGTGCCAGCAGCCAAGATCAGTTGGTAGTATCGAGGGATGCGCAGTATTTT. This translates into CASSQDQLVVSRDAQYF.

The J gene is TRBJ2-1, the V gene TRBV19; the match to TRBD2 covers 8 bases. Unmatched junction bases numbered 11, after V lost 3 bases and J lost 7 bases. CDR3 size: 16 residues. Germline lookup yields CDR1 LNHDA and CDR2 SQIVND (reference sequence). The CDR3 DNA reads as TGTGCCAGTAGTATTACTAGCGGATCCATGAGGAATGAGCAGTTCTTC. Its protein is CASSITSGSMRNEQFF.

This clonotype was observed a handful of times. CDR3 in DNA: TGTGCCAGCAGGGACCCGGATGGTGGTGAGTCCCAGTACTTC. Translated, it gives CASRDPDGGESQYF. The chain recombines TRBV2 with TRBJ2-5; D is uncertain. The CDR3 contains 14 residues. CDR1 is SNHLY, CDR2 FYNNEI, per germline. Trimming took 6 bases from V and 9 from J, leaving 20 bases between them.

This clonotype was counted between two and nine times. The chain joins TRBV12-3 or TRBV12-4 to TRBJ2-2, with 8 bases fitting TRBD1. J lost 1 base, V lost 7 bases, and 11 bases had no gene match. The CDR3 is made up of 17 amino acids. The CDR3 nucleotides are TGTGCCAGCACCCGAAAAGGCGGGACAGGGAACACCGGGGAGCTGTTTTTT. This translates into CASTRKGGTGNTGELFF.

This chain links TRBV7-2 with TRBJ2-1; TRBD2 matches 14 bases. Germline CDR1 SGHTA, CDR2 FQGNSA. The V gene end was trimmed by 5 bases and the J gene end by 7 bases; junction bases not matched to a gene: 7. The CDR3 runs 16 residues. This chain's CDR3 is CASSPAGTSGRNEQFF. In nucleotides, the CDR3 is TGTGCCAGCAGCCCAGCGGGGACTAGCGGGAGAAATGAGCAGTTCTTC.

This clonotype was found a few times. V gene TRBV11-2 combines with J gene TRBJ2-3; tentatively, D is TRBD2 (6 bases). CDR3 length: 16 residues. Looked up from germline, CDR1 is SGHAT and CDR2 is FQNNGV. Trimming took off 5 bases at V and 3 bases at J, with 18 bases between the two ends. CDR3 in amino acids: CASSLRVAEITDTQYF. The CDR3 DNA reads TGTGCCAGCAGCCTCAGAGTAGCGGAGATAACAGATACGCAGTATTTT.

The J gene is TRBJ2-1, the V gene TRBV20-1, with TRBD2 matching over 10 bases. With 1 base clipped from V and 9 bases from J, the junction kept 6 bases outside the gene matches. The CDR3 runs to 14 residues. Germline CDR1 reads DFQATT; CDR2 reads SNEGSKA (reference sequence). The CDR3 coding sequence is TGCAGTGCTAGAGTAGTTAGCGGGAGGTTTGAGCAGTTCTTC. It encodes CSARVVSGRFEQFF.